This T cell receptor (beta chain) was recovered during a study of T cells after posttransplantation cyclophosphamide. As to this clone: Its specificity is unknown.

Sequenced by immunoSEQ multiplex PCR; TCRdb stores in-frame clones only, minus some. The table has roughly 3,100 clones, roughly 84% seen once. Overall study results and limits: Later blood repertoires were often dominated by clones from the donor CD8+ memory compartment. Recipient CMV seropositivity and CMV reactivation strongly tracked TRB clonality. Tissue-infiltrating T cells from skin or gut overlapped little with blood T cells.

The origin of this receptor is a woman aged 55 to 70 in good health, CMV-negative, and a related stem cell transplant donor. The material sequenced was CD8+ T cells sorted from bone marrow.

The CDR3 DNA reads as TGTGCCAGCACTTCCTGGGCCTCGCCCGATTCACCCCTCCACTTT. This sequence encodes CASTSWASPDSPLHF. J is TRBJ1-6 and V is TRBV5-6; D unresolved. V was clipped by 6 bases and J by 8 bases, with 18 bases between them. Germline V gene lookup returns CDR1 SGHDT and CDR2 YYEEEE. This CDR3 is built from 15 residues.